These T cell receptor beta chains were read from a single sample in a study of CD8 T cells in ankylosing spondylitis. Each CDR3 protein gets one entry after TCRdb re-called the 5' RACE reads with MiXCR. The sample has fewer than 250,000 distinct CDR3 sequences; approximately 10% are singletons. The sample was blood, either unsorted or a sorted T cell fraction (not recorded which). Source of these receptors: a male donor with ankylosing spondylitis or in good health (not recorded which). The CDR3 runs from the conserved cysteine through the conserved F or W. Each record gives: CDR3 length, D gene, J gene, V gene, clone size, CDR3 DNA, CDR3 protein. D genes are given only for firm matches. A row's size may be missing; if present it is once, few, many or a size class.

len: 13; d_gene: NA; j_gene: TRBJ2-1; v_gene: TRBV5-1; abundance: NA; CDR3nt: TGCGCCAGCAGCTTGGAACCATACAATGAGCAGTTCTTC; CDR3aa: CASSLEPYNEQFF
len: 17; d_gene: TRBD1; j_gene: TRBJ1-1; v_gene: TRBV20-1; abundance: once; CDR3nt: TGCAGTGCTCCACCTTTTGGGGGGCAGGGGGCAAACACTGAAGCTTTCTTT; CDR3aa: CSAPPFGGQGANTEAFF
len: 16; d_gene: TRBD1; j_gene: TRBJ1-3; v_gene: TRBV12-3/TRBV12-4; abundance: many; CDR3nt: TGTGCCTCCGCCCGAAGACAGGGGATAAGGGGAAACACCATATATTTT; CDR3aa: CASARRQGIRGNTIYF
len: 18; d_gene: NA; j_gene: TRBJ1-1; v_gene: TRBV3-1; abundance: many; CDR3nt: TGTGCCAGCAGCCAAGACTTGACTGCCGGGGGCCTGGGCACTGAAGCTTTCTTT; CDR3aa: CASSQDLTAGGLGTEAFF
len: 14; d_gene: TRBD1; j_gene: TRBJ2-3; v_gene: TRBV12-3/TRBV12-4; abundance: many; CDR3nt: TGTGCCAGCAAGGACAGGGGGCCGTGGGATACGCAGTATTTT; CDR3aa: CASKDRGPWDTQYF
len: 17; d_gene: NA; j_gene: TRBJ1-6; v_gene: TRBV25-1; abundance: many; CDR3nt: TGTGCCAGCAGTGCTTCTCCAGGGCCCTCCTATAATTCACCCCTCCACTTT; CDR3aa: CASSASPGPSYNSPLHF
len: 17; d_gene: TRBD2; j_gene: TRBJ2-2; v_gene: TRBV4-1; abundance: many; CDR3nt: TGCGCCAGCAGCCAAGATCGAGCGGGGGGGCTCGGCGGGGAGCTGTTTTTT; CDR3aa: CASSQDRAGGLGGELFF
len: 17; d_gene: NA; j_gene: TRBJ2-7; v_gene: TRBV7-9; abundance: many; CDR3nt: TGTGCCAGCAGCTCGGGAGACAGCATCCTAAACTCCTACGAGCAGTACTTC; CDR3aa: CASSSGDSILNSYEQYF
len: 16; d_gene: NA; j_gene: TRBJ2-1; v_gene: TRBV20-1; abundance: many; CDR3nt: TGCAGTGCTAGTAGGCCCGCAGGGGCGCTCTACAATGAGCAGTTCTTC; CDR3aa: CSASRPAGALYNEQFF
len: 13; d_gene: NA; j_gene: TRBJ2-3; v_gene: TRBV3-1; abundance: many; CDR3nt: TGTGCCAGCAGCCTCACGAACACAGATACGCAGTATTTT; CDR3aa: CASSLTNTDTQYF
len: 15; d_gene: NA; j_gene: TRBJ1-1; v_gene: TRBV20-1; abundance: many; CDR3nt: TGCAGTGCTAGAGCCCGACAGGAGACGAACACTGAAGCTTTCTTT; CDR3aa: CSARARQETNTEAFF
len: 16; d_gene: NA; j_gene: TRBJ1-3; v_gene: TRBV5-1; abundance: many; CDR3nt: TGCGCCAGCAGCTACGTCGGAGAGAGACAAGGAAACACCATATATTTT; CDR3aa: CASSYVGERQGNTIYF
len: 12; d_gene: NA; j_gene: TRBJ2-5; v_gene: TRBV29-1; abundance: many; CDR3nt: TGCAGCGTTGAACAGGGAGGACAGACCCAGTACTTC; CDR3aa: CSVEQGGQTQYF
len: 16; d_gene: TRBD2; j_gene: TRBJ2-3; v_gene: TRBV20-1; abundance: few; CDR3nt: TGCAGTGCTAGACTAGCGGGGGGGCAGGGGGCAGATACGCAGTATTTT; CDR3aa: CSARLAGGQGADTQYF
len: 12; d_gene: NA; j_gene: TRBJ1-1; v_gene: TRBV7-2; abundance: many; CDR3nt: TGTGCCAGCAGCTTAAATGGCAGGGAGGCTTTCTTT; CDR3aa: CASSLNGREAFF
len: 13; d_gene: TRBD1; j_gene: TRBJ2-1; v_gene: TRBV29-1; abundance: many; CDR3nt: TGCAGCGTTCAGGAAACACAGGGGAATGAGCAGTTCTTC; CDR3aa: CSVQETQGNEQFF
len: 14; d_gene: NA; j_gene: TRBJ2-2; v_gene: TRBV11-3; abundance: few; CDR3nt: TGTGCCAGCAGCCCCCGTGCGGGCACCGGGGAGCTGTTTTTT; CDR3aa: CASSPRAGTGELFF
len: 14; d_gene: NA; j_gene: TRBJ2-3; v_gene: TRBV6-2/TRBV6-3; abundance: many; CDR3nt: TGTGCCAGCAGTCCCCGACTAGGTGGAGATACGCAGTATTTT; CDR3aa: CASSPRLGGDTQYF
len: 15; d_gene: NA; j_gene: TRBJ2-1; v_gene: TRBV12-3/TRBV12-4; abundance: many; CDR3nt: TGTGCCAGCAGTGCCCGGGGGCGACTCTACAATGAGCAGTTCTTC; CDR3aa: CASSARGRLYNEQFF
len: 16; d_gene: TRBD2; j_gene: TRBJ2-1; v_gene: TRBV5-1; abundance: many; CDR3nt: TGCGCCAGCAGCGTTGTAGCGGGAGCGTCCTACAATGAGCAGTTCTTC; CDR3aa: CASSVVAGASYNEQFF
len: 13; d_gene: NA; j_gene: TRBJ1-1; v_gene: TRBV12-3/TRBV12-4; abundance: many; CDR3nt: TGTGCCAGCAGTTCATTGAAGAACACTGAAGCTTTCTTT; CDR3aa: CASSSLKNTEAFF
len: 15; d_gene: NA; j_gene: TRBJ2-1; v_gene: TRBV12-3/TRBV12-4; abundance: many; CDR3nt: TGTGCCAGCAGTCCGCAAAGAATAAGAGCCAATGAGCAGTTCTTC; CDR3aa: CASSPQRIRANEQFF
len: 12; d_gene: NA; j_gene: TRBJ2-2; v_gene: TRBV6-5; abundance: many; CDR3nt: TGTGCCAGCAGAGGTGGGGCCGGGGAGCTGTTTTTT; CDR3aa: CASRGGAGELFF
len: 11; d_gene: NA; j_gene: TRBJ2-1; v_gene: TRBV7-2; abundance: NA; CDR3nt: TGTGCCAGCAACGATCACAATGAGCAGTTCTTC; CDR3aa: CASNDHNEQFF
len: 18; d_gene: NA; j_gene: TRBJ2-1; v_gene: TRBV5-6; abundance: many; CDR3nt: TGTGCCAGCAGCCCCTCTACAATCTTAGCGTCAGATTACAATGAGCAGTTCTTC; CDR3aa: CASSPSTILASDYNEQFF
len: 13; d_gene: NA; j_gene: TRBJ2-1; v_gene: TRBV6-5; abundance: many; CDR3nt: TGTGCCAGCAGTTCCCAAGGATACAATGAGCAGTTCTTC; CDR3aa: CASSSQGYNEQFF
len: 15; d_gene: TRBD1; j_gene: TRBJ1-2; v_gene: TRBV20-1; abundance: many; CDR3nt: TGCAGTGCTCCCCCCAGGGTAGGGGGCGCGGTTGGCTACACCTTC; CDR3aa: CSAPPRVGGAVGYTF
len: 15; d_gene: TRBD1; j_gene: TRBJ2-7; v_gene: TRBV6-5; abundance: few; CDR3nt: TGTGCCAGCAGTTACTCGGGACAGGGCTCCTACGAGCAGTACTTC; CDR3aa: CASSYSGQGSYEQYF
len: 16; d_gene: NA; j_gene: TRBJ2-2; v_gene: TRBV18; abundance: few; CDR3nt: TGTGCCAGCTCACCACAGGCAGGATTTAACACCGGGGAGCTGTTTTTT; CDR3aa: CASSPQAGFNTGELFF
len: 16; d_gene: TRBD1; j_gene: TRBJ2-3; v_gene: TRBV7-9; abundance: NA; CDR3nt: TGTGCCAGCAGCTTAGCAGGACAGGGGTCCACAGATACGCAGTATTTT; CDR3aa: CASSLAGQGSTDTQYF
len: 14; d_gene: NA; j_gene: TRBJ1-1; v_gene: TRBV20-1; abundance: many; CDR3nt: TGCAGTGCTAGGTCGCGGTGGGGGGACACTGAAGCTTTCTTT; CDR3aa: CSARSRWGDTEAFF
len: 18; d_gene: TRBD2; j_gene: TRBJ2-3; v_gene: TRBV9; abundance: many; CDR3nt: TGTGCCAGCAGCGTCACGGGACTAGCGATAACAAGGGTAGATACGCAGTATTTT; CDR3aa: CASSVTGLAITRVDTQYF
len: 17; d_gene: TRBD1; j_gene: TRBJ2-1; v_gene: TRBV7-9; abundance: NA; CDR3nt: TGTGCCAGCAGCTTACCTGGCGCCGGGACAGCCCCCAATGAGCAGTTCTTC; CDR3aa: CASSLPGAGTAPNEQFF
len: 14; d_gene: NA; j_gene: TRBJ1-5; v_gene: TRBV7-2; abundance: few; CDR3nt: TGTGCCAGCAGCCCTGGGTGGAGCAATCAGCCCCAGCATTTT; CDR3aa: CASSPGWSNQPQHF
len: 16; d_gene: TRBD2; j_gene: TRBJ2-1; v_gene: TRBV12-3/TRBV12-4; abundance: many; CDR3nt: TGTGCCAGCAGTTTAGCGCCTGGGCGGGAGGGGAATGAGCAGTTCTTC; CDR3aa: CASSLAPGREGNEQFF
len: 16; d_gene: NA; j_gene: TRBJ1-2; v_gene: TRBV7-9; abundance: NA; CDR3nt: TGTGCCAGCAGCCCAGAGGGCCGACAGATTAACTATGGCTACACCTTC; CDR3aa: CASSPEGRQINYGYTF
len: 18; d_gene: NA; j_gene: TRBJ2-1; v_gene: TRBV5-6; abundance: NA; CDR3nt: TGTGCCAGCAGTCTGACTATCGTGACAGGCCCTTTACAGAATGAGCAGCTCTTC; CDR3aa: CASSLTIVTGPLQNEQLF
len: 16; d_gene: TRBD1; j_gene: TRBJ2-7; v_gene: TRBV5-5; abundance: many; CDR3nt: TGTGCCAGCAGCTTGGGACCCGGGACAGTTGCCTACGAGCAGTACTTC; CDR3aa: CASSLGPGTVAYEQYF
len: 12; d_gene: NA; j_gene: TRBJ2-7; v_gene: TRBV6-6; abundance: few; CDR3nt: TGTGCCAGCAGTTCAGGGTACCACGAGCAGTACTTC; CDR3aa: CASSSGYHEQYF
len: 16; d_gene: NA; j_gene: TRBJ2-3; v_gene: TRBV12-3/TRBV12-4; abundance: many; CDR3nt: TGTGCCAGCAGTGCCCCGTACACCGAAAACACAGATACGCAGTATTTT; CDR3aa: CASSAPYTENTDTQYF